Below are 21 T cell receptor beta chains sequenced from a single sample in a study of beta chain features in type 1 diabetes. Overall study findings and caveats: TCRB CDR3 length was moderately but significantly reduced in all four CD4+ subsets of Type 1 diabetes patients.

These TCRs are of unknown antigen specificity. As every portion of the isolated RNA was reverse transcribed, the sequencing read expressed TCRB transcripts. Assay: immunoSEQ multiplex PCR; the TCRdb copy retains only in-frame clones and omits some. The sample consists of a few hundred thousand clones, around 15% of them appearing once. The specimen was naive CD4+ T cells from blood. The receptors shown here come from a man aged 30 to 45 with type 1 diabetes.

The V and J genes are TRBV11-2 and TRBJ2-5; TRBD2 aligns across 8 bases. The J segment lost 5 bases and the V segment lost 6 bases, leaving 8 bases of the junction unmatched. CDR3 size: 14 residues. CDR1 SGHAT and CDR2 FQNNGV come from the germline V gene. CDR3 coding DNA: TGTGCCAGCAGAGGACACCCGGGAGGGGAGACCCAGTACTTC. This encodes CASRGHPGGETQYF.

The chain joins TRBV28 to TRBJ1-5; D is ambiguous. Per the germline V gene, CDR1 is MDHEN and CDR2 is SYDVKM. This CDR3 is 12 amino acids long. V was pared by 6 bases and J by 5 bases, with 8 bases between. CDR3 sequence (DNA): TGTGCCAGCAGCCCGTCGGATCAGCCCCAGCATTTT. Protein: CASSPSDQPQHF.

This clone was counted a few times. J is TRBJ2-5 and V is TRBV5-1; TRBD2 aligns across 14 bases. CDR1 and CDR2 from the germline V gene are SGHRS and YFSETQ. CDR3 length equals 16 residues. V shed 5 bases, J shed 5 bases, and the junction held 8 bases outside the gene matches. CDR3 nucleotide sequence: TGCGCCAGCAGGCATGGGACTAGCGGGAGCCGTGAGACCCAGTACTTC. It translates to CASRHGTSGSRETQYF.

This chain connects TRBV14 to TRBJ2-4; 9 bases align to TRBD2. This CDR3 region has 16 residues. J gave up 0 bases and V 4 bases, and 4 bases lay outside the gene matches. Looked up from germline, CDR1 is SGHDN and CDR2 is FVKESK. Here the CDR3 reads CASSLEAGGAKNIQYF. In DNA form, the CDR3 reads TGTGCCAGCAGCCTGGAAGCGGGGGGAGCCAAAAACATTCAGTACTTC. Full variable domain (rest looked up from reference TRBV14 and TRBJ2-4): EAGVTQFPSHSVIEKGQTVTLRCDPISGHDNLYWYRRVMGKEIKFLLHFVKESKQDESGMPNNRFLAERTGGTYSTLKVQPAELEDSGVYFCASSLEAGGAKNIQYFGAGTRLSVL.

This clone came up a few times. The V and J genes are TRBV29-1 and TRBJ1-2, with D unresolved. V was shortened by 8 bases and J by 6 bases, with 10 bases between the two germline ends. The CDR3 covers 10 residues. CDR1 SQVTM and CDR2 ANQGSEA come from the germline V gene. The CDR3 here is CSIDGDGYTF. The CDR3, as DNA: TGCAGCATCGACGGGGATGGCTACACCTTC.

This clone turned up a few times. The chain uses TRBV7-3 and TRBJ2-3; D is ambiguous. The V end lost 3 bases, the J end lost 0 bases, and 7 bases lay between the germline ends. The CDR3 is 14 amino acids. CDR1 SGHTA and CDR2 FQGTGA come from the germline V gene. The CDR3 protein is CASSFEASTDTQYF. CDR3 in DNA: TGTGCCAGCAGCTTCGAAGCTAGCACAGATACGCAGTATTTT.

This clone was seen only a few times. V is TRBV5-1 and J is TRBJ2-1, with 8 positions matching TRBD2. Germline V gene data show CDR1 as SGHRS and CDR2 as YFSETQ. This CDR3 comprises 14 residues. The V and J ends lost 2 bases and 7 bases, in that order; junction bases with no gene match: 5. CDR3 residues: CASSLSTSVNEQFF. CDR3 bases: TGCGCCAGCAGCTTATCGACTAGCGTGAATGAGCAGTTCTTC.

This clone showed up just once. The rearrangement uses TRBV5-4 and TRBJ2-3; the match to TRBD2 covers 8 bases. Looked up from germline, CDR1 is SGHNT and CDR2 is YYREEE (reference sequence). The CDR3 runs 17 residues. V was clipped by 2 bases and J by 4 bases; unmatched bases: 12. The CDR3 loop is CASSFRLSGANADTQYF. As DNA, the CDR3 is TGTGCCAGCAGCTTCCGTCTTAGCGGGGCTAATGCAGATACGCAGTATTTT. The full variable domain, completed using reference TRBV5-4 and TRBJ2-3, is ETGVTQSPTHLIKTRGQQVTLRCSSQSGHNTVSWYQQALGQGPQFIFQYYREEENGRGNFPPRFSGLQFPNYSSELNVNALELDDSALYLCASSFRLSGANADTQYFGPGTRLTVL.

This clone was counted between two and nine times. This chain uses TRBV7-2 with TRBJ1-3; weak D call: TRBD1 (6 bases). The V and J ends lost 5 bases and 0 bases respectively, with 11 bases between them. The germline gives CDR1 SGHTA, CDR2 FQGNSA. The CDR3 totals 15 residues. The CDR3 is CASSPGQFSGNTIYF. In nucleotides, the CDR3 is TGTGCCAGCAGCCCCGGACAGTTCTCTGGAAACACCATATATTTT.

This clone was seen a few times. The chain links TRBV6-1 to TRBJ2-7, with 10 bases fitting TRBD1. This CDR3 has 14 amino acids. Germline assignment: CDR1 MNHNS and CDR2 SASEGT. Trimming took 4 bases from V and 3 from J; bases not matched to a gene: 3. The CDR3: CASSAGTGDYEQYF. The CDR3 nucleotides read TGTGCCAGCAGTGCAGGGACAGGGGACTACGAGCAGTACTTC.

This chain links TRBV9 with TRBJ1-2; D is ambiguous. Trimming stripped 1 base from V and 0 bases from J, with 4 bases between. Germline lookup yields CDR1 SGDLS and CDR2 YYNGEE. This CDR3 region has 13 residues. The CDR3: CASSVITNYGYTF. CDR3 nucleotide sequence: TGTGCCAGCAGCGTAATCACTAACTATGGCTACACCTTC.

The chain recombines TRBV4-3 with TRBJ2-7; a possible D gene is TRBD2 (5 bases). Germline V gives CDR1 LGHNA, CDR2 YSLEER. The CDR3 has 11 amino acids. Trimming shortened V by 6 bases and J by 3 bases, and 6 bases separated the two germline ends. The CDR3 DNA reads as TGCGCCAGCAGTGACTACTACGAGCAGTACTTC. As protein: CASSDYYEQYF.

The CDR3 DNA is TGTGCCACTACGGGACAGAGCTCCTACGAGCAGTACTTC. This gives the protein CATTGQSSYEQYF. The J gene is TRBJ2-7, the V gene TRBV7-9; 7 bases agree with TRBD1. V shed 10 bases and J 0 bases; nucleotides not matched to a gene: 6. The CDR3 runs to 13 residues. Germline CDR1 reads SEHNR; CDR2 reads FQNEAQ (reference sequence).

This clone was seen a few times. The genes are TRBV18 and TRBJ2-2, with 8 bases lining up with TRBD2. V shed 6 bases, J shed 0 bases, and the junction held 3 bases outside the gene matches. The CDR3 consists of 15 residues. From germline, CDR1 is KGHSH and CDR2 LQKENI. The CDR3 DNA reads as TGTGCCAGCTCTGTACTAGCGGCGAACACCGGGGAGCTGTTTTTT. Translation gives CASSVLAANTGELFF.

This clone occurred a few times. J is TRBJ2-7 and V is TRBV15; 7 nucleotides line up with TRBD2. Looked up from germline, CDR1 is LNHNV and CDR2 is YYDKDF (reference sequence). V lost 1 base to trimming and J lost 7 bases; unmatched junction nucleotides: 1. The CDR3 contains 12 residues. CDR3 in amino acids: CATSRAGGEQYF. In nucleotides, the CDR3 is TGTGCCACCAGCAGAGCCGGGGGGGAGCAGTACTTC. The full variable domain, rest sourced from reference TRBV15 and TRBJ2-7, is DAMVIQNPRYQVTQFGKPVTLSCSQTLNHNVMYWYQQKSSQAPKLLFHYYDKDFNNEADTPDNFQSRRPNTSFCFLDIRSPGLGDTAMYLCATSRAGGEQYFGPGTRLTVT.

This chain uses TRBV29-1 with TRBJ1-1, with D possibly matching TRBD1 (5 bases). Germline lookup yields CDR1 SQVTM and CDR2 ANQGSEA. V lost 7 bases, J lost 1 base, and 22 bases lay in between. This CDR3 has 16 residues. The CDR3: CSAETGYRPKNTEAFF. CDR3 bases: TGCAGCGCAGAAACAGGCTACAGGCCCAAGAACACTGAAGCTTTCTTT.

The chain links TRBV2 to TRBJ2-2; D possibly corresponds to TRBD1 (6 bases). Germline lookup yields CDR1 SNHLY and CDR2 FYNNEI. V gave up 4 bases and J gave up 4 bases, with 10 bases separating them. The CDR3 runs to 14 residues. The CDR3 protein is CASSGGQITGELFF. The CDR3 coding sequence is TGTGCCAGCAGTGGAGGACAGATCACCGGGGAGCTGTTTTTT.

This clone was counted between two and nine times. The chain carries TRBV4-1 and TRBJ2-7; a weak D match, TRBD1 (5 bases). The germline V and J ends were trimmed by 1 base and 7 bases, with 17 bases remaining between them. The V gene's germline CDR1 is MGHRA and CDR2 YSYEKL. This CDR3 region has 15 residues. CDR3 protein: CASSQAWSPKGEQYF. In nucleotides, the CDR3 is TGCGCCAGCAGCCAAGCATGGAGCCCTAAGGGGGAGCAGTACTTC.

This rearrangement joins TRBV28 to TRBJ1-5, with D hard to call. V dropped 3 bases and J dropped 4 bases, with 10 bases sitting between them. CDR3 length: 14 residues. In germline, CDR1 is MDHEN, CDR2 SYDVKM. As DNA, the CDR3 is TGTGCCAGCAGTTTTACAGTCGGAAATCAGCCCCAGCATTTT. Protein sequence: CASSFTVGNQPQHF.

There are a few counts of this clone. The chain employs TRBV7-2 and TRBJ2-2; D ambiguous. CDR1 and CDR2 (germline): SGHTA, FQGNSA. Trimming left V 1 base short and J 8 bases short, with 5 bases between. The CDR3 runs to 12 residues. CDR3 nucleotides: TGTGCCAGCAGCTTAGTACTGGGGGAGCTGTTTTTT. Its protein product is CASSLVLGELFF. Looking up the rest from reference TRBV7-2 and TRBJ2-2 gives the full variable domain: GAGVSQSPSNKVTEKGKDVELRCDPISGHTALYWYRQSLGQGLEFLIYFQGNSAPDKSGLPSDRFSAERTGGSVSTLTIQRTQQEDSAVYLCASSLVLGELFFGEGSRLTVL.

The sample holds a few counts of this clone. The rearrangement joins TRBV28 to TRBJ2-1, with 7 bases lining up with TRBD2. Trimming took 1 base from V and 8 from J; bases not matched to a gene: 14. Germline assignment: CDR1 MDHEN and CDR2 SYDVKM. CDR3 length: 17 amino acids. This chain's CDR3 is CASSLSPERGLTDEQFF. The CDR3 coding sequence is TGTGCCAGCAGTTTATCCCCCGAGCGGGGACTTACAGATGAGCAGTTCTTC. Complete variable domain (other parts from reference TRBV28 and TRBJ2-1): DVKVTQSSRYLVKRTGEKVFLECVQDMDHENMFWYRQDPGLGLRLIYFSYDVKMKEKGDIPEGYSVSREKKERFSLILESASTNQTSMYLCASSLSPERGLTDEQFFGPGTRLTVL.